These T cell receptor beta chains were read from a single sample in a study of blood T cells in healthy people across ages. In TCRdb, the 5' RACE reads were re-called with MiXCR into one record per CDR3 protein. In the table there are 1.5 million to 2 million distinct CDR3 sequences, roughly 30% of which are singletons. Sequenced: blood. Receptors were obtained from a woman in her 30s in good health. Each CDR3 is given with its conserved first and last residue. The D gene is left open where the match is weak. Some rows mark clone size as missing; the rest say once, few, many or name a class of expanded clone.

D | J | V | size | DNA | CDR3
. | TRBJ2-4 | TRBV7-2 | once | TGTGCCAGCAGCCCGCCGGCGGGCAGTTCGCACATTCAGTACTTC | CASSPPAGSSHIQYF
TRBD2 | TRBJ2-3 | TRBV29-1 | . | TGCAGCGTTGAAGGACTAGCGGGGGGGTCCGCAGATACGAAGTATTTT | CSVEGLAGGSADTKYF
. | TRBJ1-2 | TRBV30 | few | TGTGCCTGGACTATGGAGTGGGGGAGTGGCTACACCTTC | CAWTMEWGSGYTF
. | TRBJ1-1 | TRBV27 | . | TGTGCCAGCAAAGGTGGCCAGAACACTGAAGCTTTCTTT | CASKGGQNTEAFF
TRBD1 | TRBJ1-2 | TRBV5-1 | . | TGCGCCAGCAGCTTGGCTACAGGACAGGATGGCTACACCTTC | CASSLATGQDGYTF
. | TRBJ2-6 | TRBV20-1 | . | TGCAGTGCTAGAATCGCAGGGAGCTCTGGGGCCAACGTCCGGACTTTC | CSARIAGSSGANVRTF
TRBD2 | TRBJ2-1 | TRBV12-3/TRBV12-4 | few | TGTGCCAGCAGTCTGGGATACGGGGAGGGCAATGAGCAGTTCTTC | CASSLGYGEGNEQFF
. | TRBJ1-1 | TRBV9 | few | TGTGCCAGCAGCGCCAGGGGAGGTACTATGAACACTGAAGCTTTCTTT | CASSARGGTMNTEAFF
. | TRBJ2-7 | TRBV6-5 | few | TGTACCAGCAGCCTCCGCAGCTGGATAGACGAGCAGTACTTC | CTSSLRSWIDEQYF
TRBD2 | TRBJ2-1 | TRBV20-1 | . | TGCAGTGCTAGAGCGGGGGGGCGCCCCAATGAGCAGTTCTTC | CSARAGGRPNEQFF
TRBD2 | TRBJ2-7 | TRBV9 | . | TGTGCCAGCAGCGTTTATGACGGGGGGGCCTACGAGCAGTACTTC | CASSVYDGGAYEQYF
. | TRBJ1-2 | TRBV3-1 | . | TGTGCCAGCAGCCCACAGGGTTTAGGCTACACCTTC | CASSPQGLGYTF
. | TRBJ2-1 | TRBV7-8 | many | TGTGCCAGCAGCTCTGAGGACGGGGCAGGGGATGAGCAGTTCTTC | CASSSEDGAGDEQFF